This T cell receptor beta chain derives from a study of T cell repertoires in cytomegalovirus infection. Study information: HLA-C-restricted CMV epitopes, recently identified, and well-studied HLA-B-restricted ones were used by the study. In public TCR beta signatures, there were indications of both CMV infection and matching HLA type. Study results and caveats: Carriage of CMV together with the relevant HLA was identifiable through cumulative public TCR beta family frequency. In two of eight donors, the top clonotype was HLA-C-restricted CMV-specific.

As regards this clonotype: As yet, its antigen is unknown.

MiXCR was run by TCRdb on the reads, yielding one entry per CDR3 protein. This table holds just under 500,000 distinct CDR3 sequences, about 33% found once. J was trimmed by 5 bases and V by 3 bases; bases with no gene match: 9. Germline assignment: CDR1 SGDLS and CDR2 YYNGEE. The length of the CDR3 is 18 residues. The J gene is TRBJ2-3, the V gene TRBV9; 16 bases map to TRBD2. The sequenced sample was cultured PBMCs, obtained from culture after CMV antigen stimulation. The clonotype originates from a human donor in good health (CMV status not recorded). Some clones in this sample may be carry-over from other donors' samples. The DNA for the CDR3 is TGTGCCAGCAGCGGAGGGACTAGCGGGAGGGCCATCAGAGATACGCAGTATTTT. This gives the protein CASSGGTSGRAIRDTQYF. The entire variable domain, with the rest obtained from reference TRBV9 and TRBJ2-3, is as follows: DSGVTQTPKHLITATGQRVTLRCSPRSGDLSVYWYQQSLDQGLQFLIQYYNGEERAKGNILERFSAQQFPDLHSELNLSSLELGDSALYFCASSGGTSGRAIRDTQYFGPGTRLTVL.